The 3 T cell receptor beta chains reported below all come from one sample, sequenced in a study of blood T cell repertoires in COVID-19. The data were produced by immunoSEQ multiplex PCR, yet TCRdb's version contains in-frame clones alone and is incomplete. The table lists 150,000 to 200,000 clones, about nine tenths of them singletons. Sequenced sample: peripheral blood. The source of these receptors is a man in his sixties with active or convalescent COVID-19.

The chain joins TRBV19 to TRBJ1-5; 8 nucleotides align to TRBD1. This CDR3 region has 17 residues. After removal of 3 bases from V and 6 bases from J, the junction contained 13 bases not matched to a gene. Per the germline V gene, CDR1 is LNHDA and CDR2 is SQIVND (reference sequence). CDR3 sequence reads: CASSIQPDRAPSQPQHF. The CDR3 DNA follows: TGTGCCAGTAGTATCCAACCGGACAGGGCGCCGTCTCAGCCCCAGCATTTT.

The chain uses TRBV7-9 and TRBJ1-2; D is undetermined. CDR3 length: 14 residues. Trimming shortened V by 5 bases and J by 2 bases, and 12 bases separated the two germline ends. From germline, CDR1 is SEHNR and CDR2 FQNEAQ (reference sequence). CDR3 DNA: TGTGCCAGCAGCCCCTCCGGAGCCAACTATGGCTACACCTTC. Translating gives CASSPSGANYGYTF.

The V gene is TRBV25-1, the J gene TRBJ1-2; weak D call: TRBD1 (5 bases). CDR3 length: 13 amino acids. Per the germline V gene, CDR1 is MGHDK and CDR2 is SYGVNS. The V and J ends lost 3 bases and 8 bases respectively, with 13 bases between them. CDR3 protein: CASSDRDLEGYTF. DNA for the CDR3: TGTGCCAGCAGTGACCGGGACTTGGAAGGCTACACCTTC.